The 27 T cell receptor beta chains reported below all come from one sample, sequenced in a study of vaccination and CD4 T cells after COVID-19. Treatment defined: approximately nine-day PBMC culture with coronavirus spike peptide pools or control peptides (ViraFEST assay). Cultured CD4+ T-cell DNA underwent Oncomine TCR Beta short-read sequencing. TCRdb ran MiXCR on the PCR reads and lists one entry per CDR3 protein. The table has 13,000 or so distinct CDR3 sequences, approximately 56% seen once; the top ten hold 15% to 20%. For these TCRs, the target antigens are not known. Sequenced: CD4+ T cells from blood, cultured in vitro. Receptor source: a human donor who had recovered from COVID-19.

This sequence joins TRBV6-4 and TRBJ2-5; D call uncertain. Germline loops: CDR1 MRHNA, CDR2 SNTAGT. V shed 2 bases and J shed 9 bases, with 22 bases lying between them. The length of the CDR3 is 16 residues. CDR3 sequence: CASSDTGPQATKAQYF. CDR3 in DNA: TGTGCCAGCAGTGACACGGGCCCCCAGGCCACGAAGGCCCAGTACTTC.

This clonotype has only one observation. The chain joins TRBV5-4 to TRBJ2-7; 7 positions agree with TRBD1. V dropped 3 bases and J dropped 4; count of bases not matched to a gene: 10. Per the germline V gene, CDR1 is SGHNT and CDR2 is YYREEE (reference sequence). CDR3 length: 15 amino acids. The CDR3 region has the DNA TGTGCCAGCAGCTCCAAGACAGGGCGTCAATACGAGCAGTACTTC. This sequence encodes CASSSKTGRQYEQYF.

This clonotype has a handful of counts. The chain carries TRBV19 and TRBJ1-2; D is ambiguous. Trimming shortened V by 6 bases and J by 3 bases, and 11 bases separated the two germline ends. Looked up from germline, CDR1 is LNHDA and CDR2 is SQIVND (reference sequence). The length of the CDR3 is 13 residues. CDR3 loop: CASREGYDYGYTF. The CDR3 nucleotides are TGTGCCAGTAGAGAAGGTTACGACTATGGCTACACCTTC.

The CDR3 loop is CASVTGNYGYTF. The CDR3 DNA reads as TGTGCCAGTGTTACAGGGAACTATGGCTACACCTTC. The V call is TRBV7-2, the J call TRBJ1-2, with a tentative D call TRBD1 (6 bases). V was trimmed by 9 bases and J by 2 bases, leaving 10 bases between them. The length of the CDR3 is 12 residues. Germline V lookup: CDR1 SGHTA, CDR2 FQGNSA.

This clonotype was seen a few times. This chain connects TRBV6-5 to TRBJ2-1, with 9 nucleotides matching TRBD1. From germline, CDR1 is MNHEY and CDR2 SVGAGI. The CDR3 sequence is 12 residues long. J was trimmed by 8 bases and V by 4 bases; bases with no gene match: 0. This chain's CDR3 is CASSWTGDEQFF. The CDR3 region has the DNA TGTGCCAGCAGTTGGACAGGGGATGAGCAGTTCTTC.

This clonotype appeared a few times. The genes are TRBV20-1 and TRBJ1-1; the D gene is possibly TRBD1 (5 bases). CDR1 is DFQATT and CDR2 is SNEGSKA in the germline V gene (reference sequence). Trimming stripped 0 bases from V and 5 bases from J, with 10 bases between. CDR3 length: 13 amino acids. The CDR3 protein is CSARDWGRTEAFF. For the CDR3, the DNA is TGCAGTGCTAGAGATTGGGGGAGGACTGAAGCTTTCTTT.

This chain's CDR3 is CATQNLGLAEETQYF. The CDR3 DNA reads as TGTGCCACCCAGAACCTGGGACTAGCGGAAGAGACCCAGTACTTC. J is TRBJ2-5 and V is TRBV7-2, with 11 bases matching TRBD2. Germline-derived CDR1 and CDR2 are SGHTA and FQGNSA. The CDR3 is 15 amino acids. Germline trimming cut 10 bases from V and 3 bases from J; bases unmatched to any gene: 10.

The gene calls are TRBV4-1 and TRBJ2-1; the D gene is possibly TRBD1 (6 bases). Trimming left V 0 bases short and J 4 bases short, with 10 bases between. CDR1 and CDR2 from the germline V gene are MGHRA and YSYEKL. There are 15 residues in the CDR3. The CDR3 reads CASSQDGGQYNEQFF. Written as DNA, the CDR3 is TGCGCCAGCAGCCAAGACGGTGGACAGTACAATGAGCAGTTCTTC.

This clonotype was observed once. The V and J genes are TRBV4-1 and TRBJ1-2, with D perhaps matching TRBD1 (6 bases). With 1 base removed from V and 6 bases from J, the gap between germline ends came to 9 bases. The CDR3 totals 13 residues. Germline CDR1 is MGHRA and CDR2 is YSYEKL. CDR3 sequence reads: CASSQARGDGYTF. CDR3 DNA: TGCGCCAGCAGCCAAGCTAGGGGGGATGGCTACACCTTC.

The chain joins TRBV20-1 to TRBJ2-7; 9 bases fit TRBD1. Per the germline V gene, CDR1 is DFQATT and CDR2 is SNEGSKA (reference sequence). V shed 2 bases, J shed 3 bases, and the junction held 8 bases outside the gene matches. The CDR3 consists of 15 residues. The CDR3 DNA reads TGCAGTGCTAGACGACCGGGACAGGGCCTCTACGAGCAGTACTTC. Translated, it gives CSARRPGQGLYEQYF.

The rearrangement joins TRBV19 to TRBJ1-4; 7 bases agree with TRBD1. CDR3 size: 19 residues. V lost 0 bases to trimming and J lost 0 bases; unmatched junction nucleotides: 10. From germline, CDR1 is LNHDA and CDR2 SQIVND (reference sequence). The DNA for the CDR3 is TGTGCCAGTAGTATAGATGCACGACAGGGAATTGCAACTAATGAAAAACTGTTTTTT. It translates to CASSIDARQGIATNEKLFF.

This clonotype was found a few times. The rearrangement uses TRBV7-9 and TRBJ1-1; TRBD1 matches at 7 bases. CDR1 is SEHNR, CDR2 FQNEAQ, per germline (reference sequence). The CDR3 consists of 13 residues. With V trimmed by 2 bases and J by 3 bases, 0 bases remained unmatched. The CDR3 spells CASSLQGDTEAFF. The CDR3 nucleotides read TGTGCCAGCAGCTTACAGGGGGACACTGAAGCTTTCTTT.

The chain links TRBV5-1 to TRBJ2-7; D tentatively fits TRBD1 or TRBD2 (6 bases each). V was clipped by 3 bases and J by 7 bases, with 20 bases between them. Germline loops: CDR1 SGHRS, CDR2 YFSETQ. The CDR3 is made up of 15 amino acids. Here the CDR3 DNA reads TGCGCCAGCAGCTCCACAGGGTATGGCGCGGGAGAGCAGTACTTC. Protein: CASSSTGYGAGEQYF.

V and J are TRBV7-9 and TRBJ1-1, with D possibly being TRBD1 (6 bases). Trimming removed 7 bases from V and 2 bases from J, with 20 bases in between. There are 16 residues in the CDR3. Per germline, CDR1 SEHNR and CDR2 FQNEAQ (reference sequence). The CDR3 DNA reads TGTGCCAGCACCCTGGGGGCTGACAGAACCAACACTGAAGCTTTCTTT. Its protein product is CASTLGADRTNTEAFF.

The J gene is TRBJ1-4, the V gene TRBV19, with D unclear. Germline lookup yields CDR1 LNHDA and CDR2 SQIVND (reference sequence). V shed 4 bases and J shed 5 bases, with 14 bases lying between them. The CDR3 spans 15 residues. CDR3 nucleotides: TGTGCCAGTAGTACCCCCGCCGAGGGAAATGAAAAACTGTTTTTT. Amino acid sequence: CASSTPAEGNEKLFF. The variable domain in full, completed from reference TRBV19 and TRBJ1-4, reads DGGITQSPKYLFRKEGQNVTLSCEQNLNHDAMYWYRQDPGQGLRLIYYSQIVNDFQKGDIAEGYSVSREKKESFPLTVTSAQKNPTAFYLCASSTPAEGNEKLFFGSGTQLSVL.

There are a few counts of this clonotype. The chain carries TRBV7-9 and TRBJ1-2; no reliable D call. The germline CDR1 and CDR2 sequences are SEHNR and FQNEAQ (reference sequence). This CDR3 comprises 13 residues. V was pared by 1 base and J by 6 bases, with 9 bases between. CDR3 amino acids: CASSLESTNGYTF. The CDR3 coding sequence is TGTGCCAGCAGCTTAGAGTCAACAAATGGCTACACCTTC.

The chain recombines TRBV24-1 with TRBJ2-2; TRBD1 matches 10 bases. Losses at the gene ends were 10 bases for V and 4 bases for J; bases not matched to a gene: 2. The CDR3 contains 13 residues. Germline-derived CDR1 and CDR2 are KGHDR and SFDVKD. As DNA, the CDR3 is TGTGCCACGCGACAGGGGGCCACCGGGGAGCTGTTTTTT. This encodes CATRQGATGELFF.

Judged by abundance, this clonotype is large (0.1 to 1%). The V gene is TRBV10-3, the J gene TRBJ2-3; TRBD2 matches 10 bases. The CDR3 spans 14 residues. Germline values: CDR1 ENHRY, CDR2 SYGVKD. With 6 bases clipped from V and 0 bases from J, the junction kept 0 bases outside the gene matches. Here the CDR3 reads CAIRAGGSTDTQYF. The CDR3 coding sequence is TGTGCCATCAGAGCGGGAGGGAGCACAGATACGCAGTATTTT.

The rearrangement joins TRBV29-1 to TRBJ1-2; D is unclear. The CDR3 totals 13 residues. Germline lookup yields CDR1 SQVTM and CDR2 ANQGSEA. Trimming took off 4 bases at V and 2 bases at J, with 11 bases between the two ends. In DNA form, the CDR3 reads TGCAGCGTTGCGCTCGCTTTAAACTATGGCTACACCTTC. Amino acid sequence: CSVALALNYGYTF.

This clonotype was observed a few times. The chain is built from TRBV21-1 and TRBJ1-1; the table calls TRBD1, which could not be checked here. TRBV21-1 is classified as a pseudogene. The CDR3 extends over 15 amino acids. The CDR3 protein is CASSRLRDRGPEAFF. The CDR3, as DNA: TGTGCCAGCAGCAGGCTCCGGGACAGGGGCCCTGAAGCTTTCTTT.

This chain links TRBV12-3 or TRBV12-4 with TRBJ2-3; the D is unclear. This CDR3 contains 11 residues. V gave up 6 bases and J gave up 6 bases, with 7 bases separating them. The CDR3 nucleotides read TGTGCCAGCAGAATGGGGGATACGCAGTATTTT. It yields the protein CASRMGDTQYF.

The chain has TRBV30 and TRBJ1-5; D is perhaps TRBD1 (5 bases). Per germline, CDR1 GTSNPN and CDR2 SVGIG (reference sequence). The CDR3 sequence is 13 residues long. Trimming left V 2 bases short and J 1 base short, with 6 bases between. The CDR3 nucleotides are TGTGCCTGGAGTCCAGGGAGCAATCAGCCCCAGCATTTT. This codes for CAWSPGSNQPQHF.

This clonotype occurred a few times. The CDR3 sequence is CASSFQTASSEAFF. The CDR3 DNA follows: TGTGCCAGCAGCTTCCAAACGGCCAGCAGTGAAGCTTTCTTT. The chain uses TRBV11-2 and TRBJ1-1; no clear D gene. Per the germline V gene, CDR1 is SGHAT and CDR2 is FQNNGV. CDR3 size: 14 residues. The germline V and J ends were trimmed by 3 bases and 7 bases, with 15 bases remaining between them.

The genes are TRBV25-1 and TRBJ1-1; TRBD1 agrees at 7 bases. The germline CDR1 and CDR2 sequences are MGHDK and SYGVNS. The J segment lost 1 base and the V segment lost 7 bases, leaving 3 bases of the junction unmatched. The CDR3 is 13 residues long. The chain's CDR3 is CASIRGGNTEAFF. As DNA, the CDR3 is TGTGCCAGCATCAGGGGGGGGAACACTGAAGCTTTCTTT.

This clonotype was seen once. The genes are TRBV11-3 and TRBJ2-5; tentatively, D is TRBD2 (6 bases). The germline V gene encodes CDR1 SGHNT and CDR2 YENEEA. The length of the CDR3 is 14 residues. V was trimmed by 5 bases and J by 4 bases, leaving 14 bases between them. The CDR3 DNA reads as TGTGCCAGCAGCGGCCGTGCCGGGGGAGAGACCCAGTACTTC. Translating gives CASSGRAGGETQYF. The full variable domain, with the rest looked up from reference TRBV11-3 and TRBJ2-5, is EAGVVQSPRYKIIEKKQPVAFWCNPISGHNTLYWYLQNLGQGPELLIRYENEEAVDDSQLPKDRFSAERLKGVDSTLKIQPAELGDSAVYLCASSGRAGGETQYFGPGTRLLVL.

The rearrangement uses TRBV29-1 and TRBJ2-7; D gene uncertain. Trimming pared 6 bases from V and 7 bases from J, leaving 19 bases between. CDR1 SQVTM and CDR2 ANQGSEA come from the germline V gene. The CDR3 is 13 amino acids. This chain's CDR3 is CSVTGSTGGEQYF. For the CDR3, the DNA is TGCAGCGTGACCGGGTCTACGGGTGGGGAGCAGTACTTC.

In this sample, this clonotype turned up a few times. CDR3 region: CASSPASSNQPQHF. CDR3 in DNA: TGTGCCAGCTCACCAGCCAGTAGCAATCAGCCCCAGCATTTT. This sequence joins TRBV18 and TRBJ1-5; D gene unclear. CDR3 length: 14 residues. V was clipped by 2 bases and J by 0 bases, with 5 bases between them. Germline V gives CDR1 KGHSH, CDR2 LQKENI.